The entry below describes one T cell receptor beta chain. This specimen comes from a study of T cell changes during pregnancy in multiple sclerosis. Generated by immunoSEQ multiplex PCR, the TCRdb table keeps only in-frame clones and is missing some. There are roughly 52,000 clones in the sample; around 92% occur only once, and about 0.25% lies in the top ten. The germline CDR1 and CDR2 sequences are SGHRS and YFSETQ. The V end was cut by 4 bases, the J end by 4 bases, with 18 bases between. The CDR3 runs 15 residues. The sample here was CD4+ T cells from peripheral blood mononuclear cells, taken in the third trimester of pregnancy. This TCR derives from a female donor with multiple sclerosis, enrolled in a pregnancy study. The chain uses TRBV5-1 and TRBJ2-7; tentative D call: TRBD2 (7 bases). CDR3 residues: CASSPEGGRAYEQYF. In DNA, the CDR3 is TGCGCCAGCAGCCCGGAGGGGGGGAGGGCATACGAGCAGTACTTC.